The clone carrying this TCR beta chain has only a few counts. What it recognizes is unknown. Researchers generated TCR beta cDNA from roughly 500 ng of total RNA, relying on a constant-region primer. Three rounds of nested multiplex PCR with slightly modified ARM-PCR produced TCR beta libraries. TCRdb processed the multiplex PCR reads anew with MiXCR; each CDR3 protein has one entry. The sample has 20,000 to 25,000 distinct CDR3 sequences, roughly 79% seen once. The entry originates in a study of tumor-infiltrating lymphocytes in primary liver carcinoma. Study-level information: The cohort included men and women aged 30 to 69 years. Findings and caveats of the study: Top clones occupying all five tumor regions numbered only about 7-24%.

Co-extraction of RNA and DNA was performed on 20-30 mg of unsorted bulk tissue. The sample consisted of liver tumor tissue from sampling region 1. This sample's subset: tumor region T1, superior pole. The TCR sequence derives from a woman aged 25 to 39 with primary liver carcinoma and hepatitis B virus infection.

CDR3 protein: CASSFRTSTDTQYF. The CDR3 bases are TGTGCCAGCAGCTTCAGGACTAGCACAGATACGCAGTATTTT. V usage is TRBV11-3 and J usage is TRBJ2-3; possible D gene TRBD2, 5 bases. This CDR3 contains 14 residues. V lost 3 bases to trimming and J lost 0 bases, with 7 bases between them. CDR1 is SGHNT and CDR2 is YENEEA in the germline V gene.